Listed below are T cell receptor beta chains from one sample, sequenced in a study of cytomegalovirus exposure and HLA in healthy donors. Assay: immunoSEQ multiplex PCR; the TCRdb copy retains only in-frame clones and omits some. The sample contains 110,000 or so clones, 82% of which appear only once. The sample was PBMCs. These receptors were collected from a woman between 18 and 30 years old in good health and CMV-seronegative. CDR3s include the opening cysteine and the closing phenylalanine or tryptophan. D genes are given only for firm matches. Clone size is stated in some rows and not others, as once, few, many or a class when expanded.

v_call: TRBV19; j_call: TRBJ1-1; clone_size: .; d_call: .; cdr3_length: 13; cdr3_nt: TGTGCCAGTAGTACGGGGGTTCTCACTGAAGCTTTCTTT; cdr3_aa: CASSTGVLTEAFF
v_call: TRBV5-8; j_call: TRBJ2-5; clone_size: .; d_call: .; cdr3_length: 15; cdr3_nt: TGTGCCAGCAGCTTAGGAACCCAGGGTCGGGAGACCCAGTACTTC; cdr3_aa: CASSLGTQGRETQYF
v_call: TRBV19; j_call: TRBJ2-7; clone_size: .; d_call: .; cdr3_length: 13; cdr3_nt: TGTGCCAGTAGTACTCGGGTTGCGTACGAGCAGTACTTC; cdr3_aa: CASSTRVAYEQYF
v_call: TRBV2; j_call: TRBJ2-5; clone_size: .; d_call: TRBD1; cdr3_length: 13; cdr3_nt: TGTGCCAGCGGCCGGGACAGGGGAGAGACCCAGTACTTC; cdr3_aa: CASGRDRGETQYF
v_call: TRBV19; j_call: TRBJ2-5; clone_size: once; d_call: TRBD1; cdr3_length: 16; cdr3_nt: TGTGCCAGTAGTAGTGGGACAGGGGGGGCGCGAGGGACCCAGTACTTC; cdr3_aa: CASSSGTGGARGTQYF
v_call: TRBV19; j_call: TRBJ1-1; clone_size: .; d_call: .; cdr3_length: 13; cdr3_nt: TGTGCCAGTAGTGATAGGGGAAACACTGAAGCTTTCTTT; cdr3_aa: CASSDRGNTEAFF
v_call: TRBV7-8; j_call: TRBJ1-5; clone_size: .; d_call: .; cdr3_length: 12; cdr3_nt: TGTGCCAGCGGAGGGGGGGATCAGCCCCAGCATTTT; cdr3_aa: CASGGGDQPQHF
v_call: TRBV14; j_call: TRBJ2-5; clone_size: .; d_call: TRBD2; cdr3_length: 16; cdr3_nt: TGTGCCAGCAGCCAAGCTAGCGGGAGGTACCAAGAGACCCAGTACTTC; cdr3_aa: CASSQASGRYQETQYF
v_call: TRBV4-1; j_call: TRBJ1-5; clone_size: .; d_call: .; cdr3_length: 15; cdr3_nt: TGCGCCAGCAGCCAACAGGACAGAAGCAATCAGCCCCAGCATTTT; cdr3_aa: CASSQQDRSNQPQHF
v_call: TRBV4-1; j_call: TRBJ2-1; clone_size: .; d_call: .; cdr3_length: 15; cdr3_nt: TGCGCCAGCAGCCAAGATCCTGGCAGGGACAATGAGCAGTTCTTC; cdr3_aa: CASSQDPGRDNEQFF
v_call: TRBV6-1; j_call: TRBJ2-1; clone_size: .; d_call: TRBD2; cdr3_length: 18; cdr3_nt: TGTGCCAGCAGTGAAGCGCTCCTGACTAGCGGGAGAGACAATGAGCAGTTCTTC; cdr3_aa: CASSEALLTSGRDNEQFF
v_call: TRBV27; j_call: TRBJ1-2; clone_size: .; d_call: .; cdr3_length: 13; cdr3_nt: TGTGCCAGCAGTTTCACGACAGCCTTTGGCTACACCTTC; cdr3_aa: CASSFTTAFGYTF
v_call: TRBV28; j_call: TRBJ1-2; clone_size: .; d_call: .; cdr3_length: 13; cdr3_nt: TGTGCCAGCAGCTCCCCAGGGGTACGGGGCTACACCTTC; cdr3_aa: CASSSPGVRGYTF
v_call: TRBV18; j_call: TRBJ2-7; clone_size: .; d_call: TRBD2; cdr3_length: 13; cdr3_nt: TGTGCCAGCTCTCCACTAGCGGACTACGAGCAGTACTTC; cdr3_aa: CASSPLADYEQYF
v_call: TRBV19; j_call: TRBJ1-1; clone_size: .; d_call: TRBD1; cdr3_length: 13; cdr3_nt: TGTGCCAGTAATGCTGGGACAGGGGGAGAAGCTTTCTTT; cdr3_aa: CASNAGTGGEAFF
v_call: TRBV28; j_call: TRBJ2-2; clone_size: once; d_call: TRBD2; cdr3_length: 16; cdr3_nt: TGTGCCAGCAGTCTAGTGGCTAGCGGGCGGGCCGGGGAGCTGTTTTTT; cdr3_aa: CASSLVASGRAGELFF
v_call: TRBV5-1; j_call: TRBJ1-1; clone_size: .; d_call: .; cdr3_length: 13; cdr3_nt: TGCGCCAGCAGCTTGGGCCGGGACACTGAAGCTTTCTTT; cdr3_aa: CASSLGRDTEAFF
v_call: TRBV7-7; j_call: TRBJ1-6; clone_size: .; d_call: .; cdr3_length: 13; cdr3_nt: TGTGCCAGCAGCCCGGGGGGGGATTCACCCCTCCACTTT; cdr3_aa: CASSPGGDSPLHF
v_call: TRBV25-1; j_call: TRBJ1-1; clone_size: .; d_call: .; cdr3_length: 14; cdr3_nt: TGTGCCAGCAGTGAATTAACGAGAGACACTGAAGCTTTCTTT; cdr3_aa: CASSELTRDTEAFF
v_call: TRBV5-1; j_call: TRBJ2-7; clone_size: .; d_call: .; cdr3_length: 13; cdr3_nt: TGCGCCAGCAGGGTGACGGACACCTACGAGCAGTACTTC; cdr3_aa: CASRVTDTYEQYF
v_call: TRBV7-9; j_call: TRBJ1-1; clone_size: .; d_call: .; cdr3_length: 12; cdr3_nt: TGTGCCAGCAGCTCGGTCGGGGTTGAAGCTTTCTTT; cdr3_aa: CASSSVGVEAFF
v_call: TRBV29-1; j_call: TRBJ1-1; clone_size: .; d_call: .; cdr3_length: 11; cdr3_nt: TGCAGCGGGACTAGGACAGCTGAAGCTTTCTTT; cdr3_aa: CSGTRTAEAFF
v_call: TRBV5-1; j_call: TRBJ2-7; clone_size: .; d_call: TRBD1; cdr3_length: 15; cdr3_nt: TGCGCCAGCAGCGCCGGACAGGGGAAAACTCACGAGCAGTACTTC; cdr3_aa: CASSAGQGKTHEQYF
v_call: TRBV4-2; j_call: TRBJ2-1; clone_size: .; d_call: TRBD2; cdr3_length: 14; cdr3_nt: TGTGCCAGCAGCGGCGGGAGGGTCGGCAATGAGCAGTTCTTC; cdr3_aa: CASSGGRVGNEQFF
v_call: TRBV11-3; j_call: TRBJ1-2; clone_size: few; d_call: .; cdr3_length: 14; cdr3_nt: TGTGCCAGCAGCCCCCGGACATCCAACTATGGCTACACCTTC; cdr3_aa: CASSPRTSNYGYTF
v_call: TRBV29-1; j_call: TRBJ1-5; clone_size: .; d_call: .; cdr3_length: 12; cdr3_nt: TGCAGCGTGTCGGGGAGCAATCAGCCCCAGCATTTT; cdr3_aa: CSVSGSNQPQHF
v_call: TRBV7-2; j_call: TRBJ2-5; clone_size: .; d_call: TRBD2; cdr3_length: 17; cdr3_nt: TGTGCCAGCAGCCAGGGGTTAGCGGGAGGACATGCGGAGACCCAGTACTTC; cdr3_aa: CASSQGLAGGHAETQYF
v_call: TRBV19; j_call: TRBJ1-2; clone_size: .; d_call: .; cdr3_length: 15; cdr3_nt: TGTGCCAGTAGTATTGACAGAATCTTGCTCTATGGCTACACCTTC; cdr3_aa: CASSIDRILLYGYTF
v_call: TRBV7-9; j_call: TRBJ2-7; clone_size: .; d_call: .; cdr3_length: 14; cdr3_nt: TGTGCCAGCAGCTTTAGCGGAGAAGCCTACGAGCAGTACTTC; cdr3_aa: CASSFSGEAYEQYF
v_call: TRBV14; j_call: TRBJ2-1; clone_size: .; d_call: TRBD1; cdr3_length: 13; cdr3_nt: TGTGCCAGCAGCCAAGGGCGGGGACAGGCTCAGTTCTTC; cdr3_aa: CASSQGRGQAQFF
v_call: TRBV9; j_call: TRBJ1-6; clone_size: .; d_call: TRBD1; cdr3_length: 15; cdr3_nt: TGTGCCAGCAGCTCGCAGACAGGGCCTTATTCACCCCTCCACTTT; cdr3_aa: CASSSQTGPYSPLHF